The clone carrying this T cell receptor (beta chain) has only a few counts. Using a J-beta primer mix together with a sample-barcoded 5' primer, a second PCR was run for roughly 7 to 12 cycles. One entry per CDR3 protein results from TCRdb running MiXCR on the 5' RACE reads. The table has over 600,000 distinct CDR3 sequences, 45% to 70% seen once. This sample was taken from a study of blood T cells in healthy people across ages. Trimming cost V 3 bases and J 1 base, with 15 bases left between them. The germline V gene has CDR1 SQVTM and CDR2 ANQGSEA. The CDR3 is 15 residues long. Each donor had around 11 milliliters of peripheral blood drawn.

The sample was blood. The sequence was obtained from a middle-aged man in good health. V usage is TRBV29-1 and J usage is TRBJ1-1, with D hard to call. CDR3 DNA sequence: TGCAGCGTTGAGCAGCCCCCCAGAGGGAACACTGAAGCTTTCTTT. Protein: CSVEQPPRGNTEAFF.